This TCR beta chain originates from a study of CD8 T cells in Susac syndrome. Bulk CD8+ and CD4+ cells came from magnetic negative isolation; CD8+ TEMRA by FACS. Random hexamers primed reverse transcription of about 0.5 to 1 ug RNA. Via MiXCR, TCRdb re-called the immunoSEQ multiplex PCR reads, giving one row per CDR3 protein. The data hold 95,000 to 150,000 distinct CDR3 sequences, with about 93% observed a single time. V was cut by 0 bases and J by 2 bases, with 8 bases left in between. There are 13 residues in the CDR3. Germline loops: CDR1 DFQATT, CDR2 SNEGSKA (reference sequence). V is TRBV20-1 and J is TRBJ2-7; D might be TRBD1 (5 bases). The TCR sequence derives from a human donor with Susac syndrome. Sequencing used CD8+ T cells from PBMCs. CDR3 amino acids: CSARDIGAYEQYF. CDR3 bases: TGCAGTGCTAGAGATATAGGGGCCTACGAGCAGTACTTC.